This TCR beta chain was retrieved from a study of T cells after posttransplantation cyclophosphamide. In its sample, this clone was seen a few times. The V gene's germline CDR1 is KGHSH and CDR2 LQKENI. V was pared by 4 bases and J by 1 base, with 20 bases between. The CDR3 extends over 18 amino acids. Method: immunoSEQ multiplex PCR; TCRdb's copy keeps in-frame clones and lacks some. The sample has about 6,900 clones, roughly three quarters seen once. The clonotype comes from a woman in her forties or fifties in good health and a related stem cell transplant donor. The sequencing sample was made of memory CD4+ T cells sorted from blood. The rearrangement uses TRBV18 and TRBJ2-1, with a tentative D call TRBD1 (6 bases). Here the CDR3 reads CASSLDSTDRTSYNEQFF. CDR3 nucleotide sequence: TGTGCCAGCTCACTAGACAGCACTGACAGGACTTCCTACAATGAGCAGTTCTTC.